This TCR beta chain was observed in a study of blood T cell repertoires in COVID-19. As for the study in general: COVID-19 samples collected from the United States, Italy and Spain covered acute and convalescent phases. T cells, B-cell-depleted T cells, or PBMCs provided the cDNA or gDNA that served as material.

In the authors' methods: Amplification with reference gene primers provided the estimates of nucleated cell counts. Clones were sequenced by immunoSEQ multiplex PCR, and TCRdb holds only the in-frame ones, with some missing. Clone size and the V and J calls come from that table; the DNA yielded D and trimming. This table holds approximately 130,000 clones, around four fifths found once. CDR3 length equals 15 residues. Germline V gene sequence: CDR1 MNHEY, CDR2 SMNVEV (reference sequence). Trimming left V 6 bases short and J 0 bases short, with 12 bases between. Sequenced input: peripheral blood. This TCR was sampled from a human donor in a cohort sampled during active COVID-19. The chain couples TRBV27 to TRBJ1-5; D gene unclear. The CDR3 DNA follows: TGTGCCAGCAGCCTGAGGTGGAATAGCAATCAGCCCCAGCATTTT. It codes for CASSLRWNSNQPQHF.